One sample yielded the 28 T cell receptor beta chains listed below, sequenced in a study of CD8 T cells in ankylosing spondylitis. TCRdb re-analysed the 5' RACE reads in MiXCR, keeping a single row per CDR3 protein. The profile shows 310,000 or so distinct CDR3 sequences, 20% of them singletons. Sequenced: blood, either unsorted or a sorted T cell fraction (not recorded which). Receptors were obtained from a male donor with ankylosing spondylitis or in good health (not recorded which).

This clonotype came up many times. This chain links TRBV7-6 with TRBJ1-4; D not resolved. This CDR3 contains 14 residues. Per germline, CDR1 SGHVS and CDR2 FNYEAQ. The V end lost 5 bases, the J end lost 8 bases, and 15 bases lay between the germline ends. CDR3 region: CASSPAVGGEKLFF. The CDR3 nucleotides read TGTGCCAGCAGCCCAGCGGTTGGTGGGGAAAAACTGTTTTTT.

V is TRBV5-6 and J is TRBJ1-5, with D possibly being TRBD1 (5 bases). V was shortened by 4 bases and J by 1 base, with 15 bases between the two germline ends. The CDR3 is 16 residues long. The germline CDR1 and CDR2 sequences are SGHDT and YYEEEE. CDR3 amino acids: CASSPRSGLSNQPQHF. In nucleotides, the CDR3 is TGTGCCAGCAGCCCACGATCAGGGCTGAGCAATCAGCCCCAGCATTTT.

CDR3 region: CASSWGSGELFF. The CDR3 nucleotides are TGTGCCAGCAGTTGGGGATCCGGGGAGCTGTTTTTT. This sequence joins TRBV5-5 and TRBJ2-2; D unresolved. CDR3 size: 12 residues. Germline V CDR1 and CDR2: SGHKS, YYEKEE (reference sequence). Trimming removed 5 bases from V and 6 bases from J, with 8 bases in between.

This clonotype was picked up a small number of times. The CDR3 loop is CASSLRHGFNYGYTF. CDR3 sequence (DNA): TGTGCCAGCAGTTTGCGACACGGGTTTAACTATGGCTACACCTTC. The chain links TRBV12-3 or TRBV12-4 to TRBJ1-2; no firm D call. This CDR3 region has 15 residues. Trimming took off 3 bases at V and 1 base at J, with 12 bases between the two ends.

This clonotype was detected only once. This chain uses TRBV9 with TRBJ2-2; unclear D gene. From germline, CDR1 is SGDLS and CDR2 YYNGEE. V was trimmed by 0 bases and J by 7 bases, leaving 4 bases between them. The CDR3 has 12 amino acids. The CDR3 loop reads CASSVVGGELFF. CDR3 DNA: TGTGCCAGCAGCGTAGTCGGCGGGGAGCTGTTTTTT.

The CDR3 reads CASSHWGGANVLTF. The DNA of the CDR3 is TGTGCCAGCAGCCACTGGGGCGGGGCCAACGTCCTGACTTTC. The chain links TRBV3-1 to TRBJ2-6, with D tentatively TRBD1 (5 bases). CDR1 and CDR2 from the germline V gene are LGHDT and YNNKEL (reference sequence). Trimming cost V 3 bases and J 4 bases, with 7 bases left between them. The CDR3 runs 14 residues.

Only a few counts were recorded for this clonotype. The rearrangement joins TRBV29-1 to TRBJ2-2, with TRBD2 matching 8 bases. CDR1 and CDR2 from the germline V gene are SQVTM and ANQGSEA. CDR3 size: 15 residues. V shed 6 bases and J 4 bases; nucleotides not matched to a gene: 10. CDR3 amino acids: CSVAGLGSVTGELFF. The CDR3 DNA reads TGCAGCGTAGCGGGACTAGGGTCGGTCACCGGGGAGCTGTTTTTT.

In its sample, this clonotype was seen many times. The V gene is TRBV20-1, the J gene TRBJ2-3, with D tentatively TRBD2 (6 bases). This CDR3 region has 13 residues. The germline CDR1 and CDR2 sequences are DFQATT and SNEGSKA (reference sequence). V was clipped by 5 bases and J by 0 bases, with 9 bases between them. The CDR3 protein is CSACGASTDTQYF. The CDR3 DNA is TGCAGTGCTTGCGGGGCTAGCACAGATACGCAGTATTTT.

This chain connects TRBV28 to TRBJ2-7; D ambiguous. Germline-derived CDR1 and CDR2 are MDHEN and SYDVKM. The CDR3 sequence is 12 residues long. The CDR3 nucleotides read TGTACCACCATGCAGGCCCTAGGCGAGCAGTACGTC. It is translated as CTTMQALGEQYV.

This clonotype has only a few counts. The chain combines TRBV5-1 with TRBJ2-5; 7 nucleotides align to TRBD1. Germline loops: CDR1 SGHRS, CDR2 YFSETQ. Trimming at V came to 6 bases and at J to 1 base, leaving 6 bases not matched to a gene. The CDR3 sequence is 14 residues long. Written as DNA, the CDR3 is TGCGCCAGCAAGGGGGCTGTGGGCCAAGAGACCCAGTACTTC. Its protein product is CASKGAVGQETQYF.

The rearrangement links TRBV20-1 to TRBJ2-1, with TRBD1 as a possible D gene (5 bases). From germline, CDR1 is DFQATT and CDR2 SNEGSKA (reference sequence). The length of the CDR3 is 14 residues. V lost 6 bases and J 5 bases, leaving 17 bases between the germline ends. CDR3 loop: CSASWGRQDNEQFF. In nucleotides, the CDR3 is TGCAGTGCCAGCTGGGGCAGGCAAGACAATGAGCAGTTCTTC.

The chain is built from TRBV20-1 and TRBJ2-3, with 8 bases aligning to TRBD2. The CDR3 totals 14 residues. Germline CDR1 is DFQATT and CDR2 is SNEGSKA (reference sequence). CDR3 in DNA: TGCAGCGCGATGCCGGGAGGGAGCACAGATACGCAGTATTTT. Translated, it gives CSAMPGGSTDTQYF.

This clonotype was picked up a small number of times. The genes are TRBV21-1 and TRBJ2-5; the table's D gene call, TRBD1, was not cross checked with the DNA. TRBV21-1 is flagged as a pseudogene. This CDR3 is built from 15 residues. The CDR3 is CASPKGQKEQETQYF. CDR3 nucleotide sequence: TGTGCCAGCCCCAAGGGACAGAAGGAGCAAGAGACCCAGTACTTC.

This clonotype was seen only a few times. The rearrangement uses TRBV4-1 and TRBJ2-3; 9 bases align to TRBD1. Germline-derived CDR1 and CDR2 are MGHRA and YSYEKL. V shed 1 base, J shed 0 bases, and the junction held 5 bases outside the gene matches. The CDR3 spans 17 residues. CDR3: CASSQGSGQGSTDTQYF. DNA of the CDR3: TGCGCCAGCAGCCAAGGATCGGGACAGGGTAGCACAGATACGCAGTATTTT.

With respect to this clonotype: A junction end diverges from the germline sequence, so it may reflect a read error. V is TRBV6-1 and J is TRBJ1-4; a possible D gene is TRBD1 (5 bases). This CDR3 has 15 residues. Germline V gene data show CDR1 as MNHNS and CDR2 as SASEGT. The CDR3 sequence is CASTEQAPTNEKLFF. CDR3 coding DNA: TGTGCCAGCACTGAACAGGCGCCAACTAATGAAAAACTGTTTTTT.

This chain joins TRBV29-1 and TRBJ2-2, with D unclear. Germline CDR1 and CDR2: SQVTM and ANQGSEA. The CDR3 length is 12 residues. Trimming stripped 7 bases from V and 6 bases from J, with 12 bases between. CDR3 sequence reads: CSADRAPGELFF. The CDR3 DNA sequence: TGCAGCGCCGACCGAGCGCCCGGGGAGCTGTTTTTT.

This clonotype was seen a few times. The V call is TRBV4-1, the J call TRBJ2-5; D is possibly TRBD2 (6 bases). This CDR3 region has 14 residues. V lost 1 base and J lost 0, with 6 bases in between. Germline V gene lookup returns CDR1 MGHRA and CDR2 YSYEKL. The CDR3 DNA follows: TGCGCCAGCAGCCAAGGCGGGGACCAAGAGACCCAGTACTTC. This encodes CASSQGGDQETQYF.

V is TRBV28 and J is TRBJ2-5; D could derive from TRBD1 or TRBD2 (5 bases each). The CDR3 length is 14 residues. V shed 6 bases and J shed 5 bases, with 16 bases lying between them. Per germline, CDR1 MDHEN and CDR2 SYDVKM. CDR3 sequence (DNA): TGTGCCAGCAGCCCGGGGCGGGCAGGGGAGACCCAGTACTTC. Its translation: CASSPGRAGETQYF.

This chain joins TRBV20-1 and TRBJ1-2, with unresolved D. Germline lookup yields CDR1 DFQATT and CDR2 SNEGSKA (reference sequence). This CDR3 contains 15 residues. Trimming removed 0 bases from V and 2 bases from J, with 13 bases in between. The CDR3 nucleotides read TGCAGTGCTAGAGATCTACACAGCGGAAACTATGGCTACACCTTC. It codes for CSARDLHSGNYGYTF.

The chain employs TRBV20-1 and TRBJ1-1, with D uncertain. Trimming shortened V by 5 bases and J by 1 base, and 14 bases separated the two germline ends. In germline, CDR1 is DFQATT, CDR2 SNEGSKA (reference sequence). The CDR3 extends over 14 amino acids. CDR3 sequence (DNA): TGCAGTGCTTCCCTTGGGTTGGGGAACACTGAAGCTTTCTTT. Translated, it gives CSASLGLGNTEAFF.

V is TRBV29-1 and J is TRBJ2-7, with TRBD1 matching 8 bases. In germline, CDR1 is SQVTM, CDR2 ANQGSEA. This CDR3 has 13 amino acids. The CDR3 nucleotides read TGCACCGGACAGGGCTCCCCTCCCTACGAGCAGTACGTC. It encodes CTGQGSPPYEQYV.

The sample holds a few counts of this clonotype. The chain recombines TRBV7-8 with TRBJ2-4, with 7 bases fitting TRBD1. CDR1 and CDR2 from the germline V gene are SGHVS and FQNEAQ. CDR3 length: 14 amino acids. The junction had 2 bases not matched to a gene; V was cut back by 4 bases and J by 2 bases. The chain's CDR3 is CASSSTGTKNIQYF. CDR3 bases: TGTGCCAGCAGCTCGACAGGGACCAAAAACATTCAGTACTTC.

This clonotype has more than one count but fewer than ten. The chain employs TRBV24-1 and TRBJ2-5; a possible D gene is TRBD1 (5 bases). The CDR3 is 14 residues long. V dropped 10 bases and J dropped 4 bases, with 18 bases sitting between them. Germline lookup yields CDR1 KGHDR and CDR2 SFDVKD. CDR3: CATGAATVGETQYF. The CDR3 DNA follows: TGTGCCACTGGGGCAGCCACAGTGGGAGAGACCCAGTACTTC.

This clonotype came up a few times. This chain connects TRBV12-3 or TRBV12-4 to TRBJ1-1; D is undetermined. The CDR3 is 12 residues long. V lost 6 bases, J lost 0 bases, and 5 bases lay in between. DNA of the CDR3: TGTGCCAGCAGCGACATGAACACTGAAGCTTTCTTT. Protein sequence: CASSDMNTEAFF.

This chain joins TRBV15 and TRBJ2-2; possibly TRBD1 or TRBD2 for D (5 bases each). The germline CDR1 and CDR2 sequences are LNHNV and YYDKDF (reference sequence). V was shortened by 0 bases and J by 10 bases, with 18 bases between the two germline ends. This CDR3 comprises 16 residues. The CDR3 DNA is TGTGCCACCAGCAGAGATTCCCCGGTTGGGGGAGTGGAGCTGTTTTTT. It translates to CATSRDSPVGGVELFF.

The sample holds many counts of this clonotype. The V and J genes are TRBV29-1 and TRBJ1-1, with a weak D call TRBD1 (6 bases). This CDR3 spans 14 amino acids. Germline CDR1 and CDR2: SQVTM and ANQGSEA. V lost 7 bases, J lost 3 bases, and 18 bases lay in between. This CDR3 is CSARWGRPDTEAFF. The DNA for the CDR3 is TGCAGCGCTCGGTGGGGGCGCCCGGACACTGAAGCTTTCTTT.

The chain recombines TRBV20-1 with TRBJ2-1; no clear D. This CDR3 has 13 residues. CDR1 DFQATT and CDR2 SNEGSKA come from the germline V gene (reference sequence). Between the trimmed V and J ends, which lost 5 bases and 0 bases, there was a span of 8 bases. This CDR3 reads CSAYPGSYNEQFF. Here the CDR3 DNA reads TGCAGTGCTTACCCGGGCTCCTACAATGAGCAGTTCTTC.

The chain is built from TRBV29-1 and TRBJ2-3; D is undetermined. This CDR3 is 13 amino acids long. Germline V gene sequence: CDR1 SQVTM, CDR2 ANQGSEA. V lost 7 bases to trimming and J lost 4 bases, with 15 bases between them. The CDR3 loop reads CSAGRSGPDTQYF. In nucleotides, the CDR3 is TGCAGCGCAGGAAGGTCAGGCCCAGATACGCAGTATTTT.